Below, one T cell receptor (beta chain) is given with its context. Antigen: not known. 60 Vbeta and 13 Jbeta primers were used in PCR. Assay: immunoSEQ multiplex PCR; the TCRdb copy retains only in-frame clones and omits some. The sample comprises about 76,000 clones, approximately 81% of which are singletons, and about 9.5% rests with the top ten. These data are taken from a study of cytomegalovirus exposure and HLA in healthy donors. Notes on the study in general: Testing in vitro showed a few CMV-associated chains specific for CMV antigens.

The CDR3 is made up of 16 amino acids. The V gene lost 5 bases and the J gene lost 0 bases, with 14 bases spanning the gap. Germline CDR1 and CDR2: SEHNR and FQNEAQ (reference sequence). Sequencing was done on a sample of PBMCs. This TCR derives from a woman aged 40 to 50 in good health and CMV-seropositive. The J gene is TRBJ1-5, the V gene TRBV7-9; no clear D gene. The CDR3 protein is CASSRSGAPSNQPQHF. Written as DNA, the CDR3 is TGTGCCAGCAGCCGATCGGGAGCCCCTAGCAATCAGCCCCAGCATTTT.